This TCR beta chain was recorded in a study of OX40 agonist ivuxolimab in advanced cancers. TCRdb keeps only in-frame clones here, not all; method: immunoSEQ multiplex PCR. The data contain some 71,000 clones, less than 90% of them seen just once; the ten biggest clones take up 0.78%. As for this clone: Antigen: not known.

Study-wide findings and caveats: Among the lowest levels of clonal expansion were found in partial responders at 0.1-3.0 mg/kg.

The receptor's source is an adult with an advanced solid tumor such as melanoma, head and neck, liver or kidney cancer. This specimen was CD4+ or CD8+ T cells sorted from blood, taken in a trial of the OX40 agonist ivuxolimab.

CDR3 DNA sequence: TGTGCCAGCAGTTTATGGGGGACAGGGGAGGATGAGCAGTACTTC. Protein sequence: CASSLWGTGEDEQYF. This sequence joins TRBV27 and TRBJ2-7; 10 nucleotides align to TRBD1. Germline CDR1 and CDR2: MNHEY and SMNVEV (reference sequence). The J segment lost 7 bases and the V segment lost 1 base, leaving 7 bases of the junction unmatched. CDR3 length: 15 residues.